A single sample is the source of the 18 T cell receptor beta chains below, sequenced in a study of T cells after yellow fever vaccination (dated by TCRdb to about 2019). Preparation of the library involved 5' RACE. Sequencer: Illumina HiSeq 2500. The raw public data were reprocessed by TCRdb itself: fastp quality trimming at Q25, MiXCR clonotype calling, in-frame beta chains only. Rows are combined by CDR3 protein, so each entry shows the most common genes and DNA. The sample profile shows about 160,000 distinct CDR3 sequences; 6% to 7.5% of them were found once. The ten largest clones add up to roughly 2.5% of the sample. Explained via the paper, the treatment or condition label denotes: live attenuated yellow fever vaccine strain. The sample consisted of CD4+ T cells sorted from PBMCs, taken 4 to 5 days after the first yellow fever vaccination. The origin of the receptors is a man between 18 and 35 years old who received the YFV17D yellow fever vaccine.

The CDR3 region is CASRRTGASTYGYTF. The DNA for the CDR3 is TGTGCCAGCAGAAGAACAGGGGCGTCGACCTATGGCTACACCTTC. This chain uses TRBV6-1 with TRBJ1-2, with TRBD1 matching over 7 bases. Germline V gene sequence: CDR1 MNHNS, CDR2 SASEGT. After removal of 6 bases from V and 4 bases from J, the junction contained 11 bases not matched to a gene. The CDR3 is 15 residues long.

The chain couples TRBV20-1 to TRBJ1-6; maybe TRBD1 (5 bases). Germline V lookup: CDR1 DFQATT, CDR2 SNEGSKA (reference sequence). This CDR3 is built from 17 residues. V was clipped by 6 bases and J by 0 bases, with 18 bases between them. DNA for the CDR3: TGCAGTGCCAGGGACTACGTGGCGAGCTCCTATAATTCACCCCTCCACTTT. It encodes CSARDYVASSYNSPLHF.

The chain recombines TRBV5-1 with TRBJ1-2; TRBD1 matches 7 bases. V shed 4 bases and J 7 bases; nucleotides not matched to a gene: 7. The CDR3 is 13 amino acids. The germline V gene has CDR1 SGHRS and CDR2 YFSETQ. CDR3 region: CASSPEGQTGYTF. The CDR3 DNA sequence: TGCGCCAGCAGCCCGGAGGGACAGACTGGCTACACCTTC.

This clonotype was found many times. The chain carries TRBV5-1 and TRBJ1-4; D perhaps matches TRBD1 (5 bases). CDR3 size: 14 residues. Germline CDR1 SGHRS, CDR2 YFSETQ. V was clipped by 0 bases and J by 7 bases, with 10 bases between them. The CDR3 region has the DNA TGCGCCAGCAGCTTGGCGGGGGTCCGTGAAAAACTGTTTTTT. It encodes CASSLAGVREKLFF.

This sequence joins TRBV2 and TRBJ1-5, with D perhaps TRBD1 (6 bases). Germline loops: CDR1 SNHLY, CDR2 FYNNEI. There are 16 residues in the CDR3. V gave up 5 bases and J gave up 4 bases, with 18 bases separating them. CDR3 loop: CASSYKQGLGNQPQHF. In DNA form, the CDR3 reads TGTGCCAGCAGTTATAAACAGGGATTAGGAAATCAGCCCCAGCATTTT.

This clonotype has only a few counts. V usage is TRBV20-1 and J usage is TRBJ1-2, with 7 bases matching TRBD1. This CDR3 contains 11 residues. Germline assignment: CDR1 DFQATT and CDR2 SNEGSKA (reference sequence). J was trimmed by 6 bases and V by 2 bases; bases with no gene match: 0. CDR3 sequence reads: CSARTGDGYTF. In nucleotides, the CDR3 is TGCAGTGCTAGAACAGGGGATGGCTACACCTTC.

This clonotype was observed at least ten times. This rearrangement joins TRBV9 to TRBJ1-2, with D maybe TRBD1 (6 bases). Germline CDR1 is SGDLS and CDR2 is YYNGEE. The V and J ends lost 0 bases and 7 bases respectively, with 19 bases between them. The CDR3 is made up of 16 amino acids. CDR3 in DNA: TGTGCCAGCAGCGTAGGGAACCCTAGGGGGGCCAGTGGCTACACCTTC. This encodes CASSVGNPRGASGYTF. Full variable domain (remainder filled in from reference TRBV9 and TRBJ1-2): DSGVTQTPKHLITATGQRVTLRCSPRSGDLSVYWYQQSLDQGLQFLIQYYNGEERAKGNILERFSAQQFPDLHSELNLSSLELGDSALYFCASSVGNPRGASGYTFGSGTRLTVV.

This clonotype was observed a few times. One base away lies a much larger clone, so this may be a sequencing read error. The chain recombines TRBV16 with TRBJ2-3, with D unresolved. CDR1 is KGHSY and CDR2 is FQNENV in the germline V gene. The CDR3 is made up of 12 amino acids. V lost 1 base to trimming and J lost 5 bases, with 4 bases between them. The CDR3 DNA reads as TGTGCCAGCAGCCAATTTAGAGATACGCAGTATTTT. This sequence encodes CASSQFRDTQYF.

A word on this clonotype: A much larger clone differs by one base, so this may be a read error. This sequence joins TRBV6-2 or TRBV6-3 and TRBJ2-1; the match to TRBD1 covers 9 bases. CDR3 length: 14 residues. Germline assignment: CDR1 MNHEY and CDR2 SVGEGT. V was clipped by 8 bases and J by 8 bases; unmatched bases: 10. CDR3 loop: CASYRDRAGYEQFF. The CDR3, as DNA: TGTGCCAGCTACCGGGACAGGGCAGGATATGAGCAGTTCTTC.

The CDR3, as DNA: TGTGCCAGCAGTTACTTTCCCGTCACAGATACGCAGTATTTT. Its translation: CASSYFPVTDTQYF. The chain combines TRBV6-2 or TRBV6-3 with TRBJ2-3, with D uncertain. The CDR3 is 14 amino acids. Germline loops: CDR1 MNHEY, CDR2 SVGEGT. Deletions cut 1 base from V and 2 bases from J, with 7 bases between.

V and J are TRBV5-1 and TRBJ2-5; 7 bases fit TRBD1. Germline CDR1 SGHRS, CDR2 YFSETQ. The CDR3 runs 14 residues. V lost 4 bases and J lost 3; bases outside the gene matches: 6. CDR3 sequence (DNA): TGCGCCAGCAGCCTTGGACAGGTAGAAGAGACCCAGTACTTC. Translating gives CASSLGQVEETQYF.

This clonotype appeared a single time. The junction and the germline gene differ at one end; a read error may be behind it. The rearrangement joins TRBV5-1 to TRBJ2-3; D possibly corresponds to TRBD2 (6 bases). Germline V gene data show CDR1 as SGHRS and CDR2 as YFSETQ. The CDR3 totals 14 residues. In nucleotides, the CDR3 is TGCCCCAGCAGCCCTAGCGCGACCACAGATACGCAGTATTTT. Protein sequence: CPSSPSATTDTQYF.

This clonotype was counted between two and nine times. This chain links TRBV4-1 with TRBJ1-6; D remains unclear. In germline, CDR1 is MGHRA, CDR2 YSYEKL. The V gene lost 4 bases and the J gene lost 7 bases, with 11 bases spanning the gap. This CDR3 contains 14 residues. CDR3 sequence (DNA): TGCGCCAGCAGCCTGCAGAGCTCAAATTCACCCCTCCACTTT. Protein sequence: CASSLQSSNSPLHF.

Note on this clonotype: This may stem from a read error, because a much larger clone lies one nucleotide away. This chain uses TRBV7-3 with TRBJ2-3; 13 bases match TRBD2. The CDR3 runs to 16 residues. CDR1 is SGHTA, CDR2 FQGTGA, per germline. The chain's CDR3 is CASSPRLAGGTDTRYF. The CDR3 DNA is TGTGCCAGCAGCCCACGACTAGCGGGGGGCACAGATACGCGGTATTTT.

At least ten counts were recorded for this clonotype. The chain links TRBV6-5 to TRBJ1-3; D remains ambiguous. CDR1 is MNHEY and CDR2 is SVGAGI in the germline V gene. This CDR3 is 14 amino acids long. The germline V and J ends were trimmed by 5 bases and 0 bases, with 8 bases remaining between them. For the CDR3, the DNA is TGTGCCAGCAGTCGGGGAAGCTCTGGAAACACCATATATTTT. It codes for CASSRGSSGNTIYF.

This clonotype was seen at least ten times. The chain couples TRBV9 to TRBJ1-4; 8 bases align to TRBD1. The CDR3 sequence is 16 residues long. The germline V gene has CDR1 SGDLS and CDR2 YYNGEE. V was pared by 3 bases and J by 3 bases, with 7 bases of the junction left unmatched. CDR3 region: CASSATTGGANEKLFF. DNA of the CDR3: TGTGCCAGCAGCGCTACCACAGGGGGGGCTAATGAAAAACTGTTTTTT.

The CDR3: CASSSPGTGELFF. DNA of the CDR3: TGTGCCAGCAGTTCCCCCGGCACCGGGGAGCTGTTTTTT. The gene calls are TRBV2 and TRBJ2-2; D not certain. V gave up 5 bases and J gave up 4 bases, with 8 bases separating them. The germline V gene encodes CDR1 SNHLY and CDR2 FYNNEI. This CDR3 region has 13 residues.

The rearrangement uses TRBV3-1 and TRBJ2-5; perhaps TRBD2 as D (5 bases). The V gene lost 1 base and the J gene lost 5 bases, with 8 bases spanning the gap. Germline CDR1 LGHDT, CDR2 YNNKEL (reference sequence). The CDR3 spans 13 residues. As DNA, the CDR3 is TGTGCCAGCAGCCAAGTTCTAGCCGAGACCCAGTACTTC. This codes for CASSQVLAETQYF.